This TCR beta chain was profiled in a study of T-cell memory formation after mild COVID-19. Whole-study context: Largely, TCR clusters stayed within a single donor.

TCRdb analysed the 5' RACE reads with MiXCR anew, one entry per CDR3 protein. This repertoire shows approximately 99,000 distinct CDR3 sequences, roughly a sixth found once; its top ten account for 5% to 7%. J gave up 7 bases and V 0 bases, and 8 bases lay outside the gene matches. Germline V lookup: CDR1 DFQATT, CDR2 SNEGSKA (reference sequence). The CDR3 loop spans 15 amino acids. This clonotype came up many times. Its antigen is unidentified. Study outcomes and limitations: CD4+ contracting clones lay mainly in CM and EM, CD8+ ones in EMRA. Memory from before infection featured some responding clones, which suggests cross-reactive memory joined.

Sample: PBMCs or a T cell subset sorted from them (not recorded which). The V call is TRBV20-1, the J call TRBJ2-1, with 8 bases aligning to TRBD1. This clonotype originated in a man aged 18 to 30 who had mild COVID-19 (a few samples of this study predate the infection). Cell type and time point are not known. CDR3: CSARDKTGAGNEQFF. The CDR3 DNA follows: TGCAGTGCTAGAGACAAGACAGGGGCCGGGAATGAGCAGTTCTTC.